The entry below describes one TCR beta chain. Exposure to brentuximab vedotin varied, and each patient had relapsed following autologous stem cell transplantation. Germline lookup yields CDR1 MNHNS and CDR2 SASEGT. V was trimmed by 3 bases and J by 4 bases, leaving 15 bases between them. CDR3 size: 15 residues. The data originate from a study of PD-1 blockade in classical Hodgkin lymphoma. Repertoires were generated with immunoSEQ multiplex PCR, while TCRdb's copy carries only in-frame clones and drops some. The table has 14,000 or so clones, over 65% seen once. The sample in question was peripheral blood mononuclear cells (PBMCs), obtained at baseline. The chain recombines TRBV6-1 with TRBJ1-2; D remains ambiguous. The source is a human donor with classical Hodgkin lymphoma. CDR3 amino acids: CASSDSASSFYGYTF. In DNA form, the CDR3 reads TGTGCCAGCAGTGACTCGGCCAGTTCTTTCTATGGCTACACCTTC.